These 25 T cell receptor beta chains were all obtained from the same sample, sequenced in a study of metastatic and nonmetastatic thyroid tumors. Not a single patient had been given any form of treatment at any point before undergoing thyroid surgery. TCRdb reassembled clones from the PCR reads with MiXCR. This sample has tens of thousands of clones; about 20% occur once, and the top ten carry 3.5% to 5%. The sequenced sample was blood. Source of these receptors: a female donor with papillary thyroid cancer or a benign thyroid nodule (not recorded which). Some clones in this sample may be carry-over from other donors' samples.

Comments on this clone: This may be a read error, as it is one base from a much larger clone. The sample carries other DNA sequences with the same CDR3. The chain is built from TRBV28 and TRBJ1-4, with 7 positions matching TRBD1. The CDR3 consists of 14 residues. Germline-derived CDR1 and CDR2 are MDHEN and SYDVKM. The CDR3 region is CASSLGTAYEKLFF. CDR3 coding DNA: TGTGCCAGCAGTTTAGGGACAGCATACGAAAAATTGTTTTTT.

This clone was observed many times. V and J are TRBV30 and TRBJ1-1; D gene unclear. The CDR3 has 14 residues. Trimming stripped 2 bases from V and 1 base from J, with 11 bases between. CDR1 GTSNPN and CDR2 SVGIG come from the germline V gene (reference sequence). This CDR3 is CAWSRLARNTEAFF. The CDR3 DNA reads as TGTGCCTGGAGTCGCCTCGCCCGGAACACTGAAGCTTTCTTT.

This clone was picked up many times. Germline is not matched at one junction end, which may reflect a read error. The rearrangement joins TRBV11-1 to TRBJ2-2; weak D call: TRBD1 (6 bases). The CDR3 loop spans 16 amino acids. Germline V gene lookup returns CDR1 SGHAT and CDR2 FQDESV (reference sequence). Here the CDR3 reads CASSWQGHLNSGELFF. The CDR3 nucleotides read TGTGCCAGCAGCTGGCAGGGGCATTTAAACAGCGGGGAGCTGTTTTTT.

This clone was recorded at least ten times. The V call is TRBV11-1, the J call TRBJ2-7; 11 nucleotides agree with TRBD2. Trimming at V came to 3 bases and at J to 0 bases, leaving 7 bases not matched to a gene. This CDR3 has 17 amino acids. Germline V CDR1 and CDR2: SGHAT, FQDESV (reference sequence). The CDR3 here is CASSLGRLAGSSYEQYF. The CDR3 region has the DNA TGTGCCAGCAGCTTGGGGAGACTAGCGGGGAGCTCCTACGAGCAGTACTTC.

This clone was recorded many times. The genes are TRBV9 and TRBJ2-1; D perhaps matches TRBD2 (5 bases). Germline CDR1 reads SGDLS; CDR2 reads YYNGEE. Trimming pared 4 bases from V and 8 bases from J, leaving 16 bases between. The CDR3 has 14 amino acids. The CDR3 nucleotides are TGTGCCAGCAGCCCCCGTGAGGGTTTGCATGAGCAGTTCTTC. Its protein product is CASSPREGLHEQFF.

Remarks on this clone: This clone may be a read error of a much larger clone one base away. The sample carries other DNA sequences with the same CDR3. The chain joins TRBV7-6 to TRBJ2-1; D possibly corresponds to TRBD1 (5 bases). Germline V CDR1 and CDR2: SGHVS, FNYEAQ. The CDR3 extends over 12 amino acids. V gave up 5 bases and J gave up 7 bases, with 9 bases separating them. CDR3 nucleotide sequence: TGTGCCAGCAGCGCCACAGGTAATGAGCAGTTCTTC. Its translation: CASSATGNEQFF.

Concerning this clone itself: A read error may be the cause here, since a much bigger clone is one base away. The gene calls are TRBV6-1 and TRBJ1-4; TRBD1 agrees at 9 bases. Unmatched junction bases numbered 12, after V lost 6 bases and J lost 10 bases. CDR1 is MNHNS and CDR2 is SASEGT in the germline V gene. CDR3 length: 15 residues. CDR3: CASRLEGTGYGKLFF. The CDR3 DNA sequence: TGTGCCAGCAGGCTCGAGGGGACAGGGTACGGAAAACTGTTTTTT.

This clone has a count of ten or more. The chain joins TRBV11-2 to TRBJ2-3; 7 bases map to TRBD1. The CDR3 is 15 residues long. From germline, CDR1 is SGHAT and CDR2 FQNNGV. The V and J ends lost 5 bases and 10 bases, in that order; junction bases with no gene match: 15. The CDR3 nucleotides are TGTGCCAGCAGCACAACCCGAGACAGGGCCCTTCCGCAGTATTTT. Amino acids: CASSTTRDRALPQYF.

This clone was counted ten times or more. This rearrangement joins TRBV12-3 or TRBV12-4 to TRBJ1-2, with 7 positions matching TRBD1. Trimming removed 6 bases from V and 3 bases from J; junction bases left unmatched: 10. The CDR3 sequence is 15 residues long. CDR3 loop: CASSPPQGIYYGYTF. CDR3 nucleotide sequence: TGTGCCAGCAGCCCCCCACAGGGGATATACTATGGCTACACCTTC.

Comments on this clone: A junction end diverges from the germline sequence, so it may reflect a read error. The chain links TRBV4-2 to TRBJ2-1, with 7 positions matching TRBD2. Germline loops: CDR1 LGHNA, CDR2 YNFKEQ. This CDR3 is 15 amino acids long. The CDR3 here is CASSPGLESVNEPFF. The CDR3 nucleotides read TGTGCCAGCAGCCCTGGACTAGAGAGTGTGAATGAGCCGTTCTTC.

This clone was found many times. This chain connects TRBV3-1 to TRBJ2-2, with 7 bases aligning to TRBD1. V gave up 6 bases and J gave up 2 bases; unmatched junction bases: 9. Germline-derived CDR1 and CDR2 are LGHDT and YNNKEL (reference sequence). This CDR3 contains 16 residues. CDR3 sequence (DNA): TGTGCCAGCAGGCCTAAGGGGGCTTTCAACACCGGGGAGCTGTTTTTT. This encodes CASRPKGAFNTGELFF.

Ten or more counts support this clone. The rearrangement links TRBV7-8 to TRBJ2-5, with D perhaps TRBD1 or TRBD2 (5 bases each). The CDR3 length is 14 residues. Germline loops: CDR1 SGHVS, CDR2 FQNEAQ. The ends were cut back, 8 bases at V and 2 bases at J, with 15 bases in the middle. CDR3 sequence: CASGRGAGQETQYF. CDR3 DNA sequence: TGTGCCAGCGGGAGAGGGGCAGGACAAGAGACCCAGTACTTC.

As concerns this clone: The junction departs from the called germline gene at one end, perhaps through a read error. CDR3 nucleotides: TGTGCCAGCAACTTAAAGGTCGGGAGGCCCTACGAGCAGTACTTC. The encoded protein is CASNLKVGRPYEQYF. The gene calls are TRBV7-3 and TRBJ2-7, with 7 bases identical to TRBD2. Germline values: CDR1 SGHTA, CDR2 FQGTGA. The CDR3 runs to 15 residues. The entire variable domain, with the rest obtained from reference TRBV7-3 and TRBJ2-7, is as follows: GAGVSQTPSNKVTEKGKYVELRCDPISGHTALYWYRQSLGQGPEFLIYFQGTGAADDSGLPNDRFFAVRPEGSVSTLKIQRTERGDSAVYLCASNLKVGRPYEQYFGPGTRLTVT.

As concerns this clone: This likely comes from a read error, as the CDR3 has no conserved phenylalanine or tryptophan at its end. The limits of the CDR3 on the DNA are not certain, so only TCRdb's listed CDR3 is given. The CDR3 loop is CATSDLLGMAYI. This rearrangement joins TRBV24-1 to TRBJ1-1. The CDR3 length equals 12 residues, ends included. Germline CDR1 KGHDR, CDR2 SFDVKD.

This clone was observed many times. The V and J genes are TRBV2 and TRBJ2-7; D unclear. The CDR3 covers 14 residues. The V end lost 6 bases, the J end lost 3 bases, and 15 bases lay between the germline ends. The germline V gene encodes CDR1 SNHLY and CDR2 FYNNEI. The CDR3 here is CASREQVSDYEQYF. Here the CDR3 DNA reads TGTGCCAGCAGGGAGCAGGTCTCGGACTACGAGCAGTACTTC.

The chain recombines TRBV20-1 with TRBJ2-3; D gene uncertain. Trimming took 2 bases from V and 7 from J, leaving 10 bases between them. This CDR3 spans 12 amino acids. Germline lookup yields CDR1 DFQATT and CDR2 SNEGSKA (reference sequence). The CDR3 here is CSARPPTNTQYF. CDR3 DNA sequence: TGCAGTGCTAGACCCCCAACAAATACGCAGTATTTT.

This clone has a count of ten or more. V is TRBV7-9 and J is TRBJ1-6, with D possibly being TRBD1 (6 bases). Germline V gives CDR1 SEHNR, CDR2 FQNEAQ (reference sequence). Trimming removed 3 bases from V and 5 bases from J, with 8 bases in between. The CDR3 runs 14 residues. Written as DNA, the CDR3 is TGTGCCAGCAGCTTCGGACAGAATAATTCACCCCTCCACTTT. It is translated as CASSFGQNNSPLHF.

V and J are TRBV6-1 and TRBJ2-7; D possibly corresponds to TRBD1 (5 bases). The germline CDR1 and CDR2 sequences are MNHNS and SASEGT. The CDR3 is made up of 15 amino acids. With 0 bases removed from V and 6 bases from J, the gap between germline ends came to 15 bases. The CDR3 DNA is TGTGCCAGCAGTGAAGCAGAGGACATTGGCTCCGAGCAGTACTTC. Translated, it gives CASSEAEDIGSEQYF.

As concerns this clone: A single base separates this from a much larger clone, so it may be a read error. The chain has TRBV27 and TRBJ1-4; 7 bases map to TRBD1. This CDR3 is 13 amino acids long. Germline CDR1 reads MNHEY; CDR2 reads SMNVEV (reference sequence). The CDR3 loop is CARSWTGREKLFF. In DNA, the CDR3 is TGTGCCAGAAGTTGGACAGGACGGGAAAAACTGTTTTTT.

This clone was recorded many times. The chain couples TRBV6-5 to TRBJ1-2; 10 bases are a match to TRBD1. The germline CDR1 and CDR2 sequences are MNHEY and SVGAGI. J lost 4 bases, V lost 7 bases, and 18 bases had no gene match. The CDR3 spans 18 residues. CDR3 protein: CASIRKPGQGLGSYGYTF. CDR3 DNA sequence: TGTGCCAGCATACGGAAACCGGGACAGGGGTTAGGAAGCTATGGCTACACCTTC.

This clone occurred many times. This rearrangement joins TRBV5-1 to TRBJ1-3; D remains ambiguous. Per germline, CDR1 SGHRS and CDR2 YFSETQ. The germline V and J ends were trimmed by 1 base and 2 bases, with 10 bases remaining between them. The CDR3 runs to 15 residues. CDR3 in amino acids: CASSLSGRAGNTIYF. CDR3 coding DNA: TGCGCCAGCAGCTTGTCGGGAAGGGCTGGAAACACCATATATTTT.

A few counts support this clone. A read error may explain this, as a much larger clone is one base away. The J gene is TRBJ2-5, the V gene TRBV20-1; D might be TRBD1 or TRBD2, each matching 6 bases. Germline loops: CDR1 DFQATT, CDR2 SNEGSKA (reference sequence). This CDR3 has 14 residues. As DNA, the CDR3 is TGCAGTTCTAGAAGGGGGGACGGACAAGAGACCCAGTACTTC. Its protein is CSSRRGDGQETQYF.

The J gene is TRBJ1-1, the V gene TRBV7-2; TRBD1 aligns across 10 bases. CDR3 length: 15 amino acids. The junction had 5 bases not matched to a gene; V was cut back by 2 bases and J by 5 bases. In germline, CDR1 is SGHTA, CDR2 FQGNSA. In DNA form, the CDR3 reads TGTGCCAGCAGCTTATTCGGGACAGGGGATACTGAAGCTTTCTTT. It yields the protein CASSLFGTGDTEAFF.

The gene calls are TRBV11-1 and TRBJ2-7, with D perhaps assigned TRBD1 or TRBD2 (5 bases each). V lost 5 bases and J lost 0, with 14 bases in between. The CDR3 sequence is 15 residues long. From germline, CDR1 is SGHAT and CDR2 FQDESV (reference sequence). The CDR3 sequence is CASSPPGAASYEQYF. CDR3 DNA: TGTGCCAGCAGCCCGCCCGGGGCGGCCTCCTACGAGCAGTACTTC.

The CDR3 sequence is CAWSGELTYEQYF. In DNA, the CDR3 is TGTGCCTGGAGTGGAGAACTCACTTACGAGCAGTACTTC. This chain uses TRBV30 with TRBJ2-7; D not certain. Germline CDR1 is GTSNPN and CDR2 is SVGIG (reference sequence). The CDR3 consists of 13 residues. Deletions cut 1 base from V and 4 bases from J, with 11 bases between.